The clone carrying this T cell receptor beta chain has ten or more counts. Its antigen is as yet unknown. This sample's time point: pre-sensitization, week 0. Regarding treatment: therapeutic diphenylcyclopropenone sensitization with weekly scalp DPC. This entry comes from a study of human T cells and chemical hapten exposure. On the study more broadly: Sensitization used 2% DPC on approximately 2 cm by approximately 2 cm upper inner arm skin. Study-wide points: Donors, who had alopecia, may show an immune response that differs from healthy people's.

MiXCR, applied by TCRdb to the RACE reads, yields one record per CDR3 protein. The sample holds 200,000 to 300,000 distinct CDR3 sequences; about 8.6% are singletons and the top ten take 2% to 3%. This clonotype originated in a woman in her forties with alopecia areata. Some clones in this sample may be carry-over from other donors' samples. This material consisted of whole blood, taken in connection with sensitization to the hapten diphenylcyclopropenone (DPC).

The chain's CDR3 is CASSLGSLVTSGELFF. The CDR3 DNA reads as TGCGCCAGCAGCTTGGGGTCACTAGTCACATCAGGGGAGCTGTTTTTT. This rearrangement joins TRBV5-1 to TRBJ2-2, with D tentatively TRBD2 (5 bases). Germline assignment: CDR1 SGHRS and CDR2 YFSETQ. Trimming shortened V by 0 bases and J by 8 bases, and 17 bases separated the two germline ends. The CDR3 totals 16 residues.